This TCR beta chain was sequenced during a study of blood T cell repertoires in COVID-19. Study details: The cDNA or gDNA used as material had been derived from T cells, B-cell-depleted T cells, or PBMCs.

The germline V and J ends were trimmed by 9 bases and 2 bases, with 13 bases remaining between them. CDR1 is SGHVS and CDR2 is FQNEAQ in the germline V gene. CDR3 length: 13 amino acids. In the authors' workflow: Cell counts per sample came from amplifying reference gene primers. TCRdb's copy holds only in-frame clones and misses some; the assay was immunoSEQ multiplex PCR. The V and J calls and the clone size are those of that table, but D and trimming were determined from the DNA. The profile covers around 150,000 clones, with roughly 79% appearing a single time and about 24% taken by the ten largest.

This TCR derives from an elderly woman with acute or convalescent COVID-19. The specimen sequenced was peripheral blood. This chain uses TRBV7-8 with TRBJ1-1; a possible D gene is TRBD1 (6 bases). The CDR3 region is CASIPRGNTEAFF. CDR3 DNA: TGTGCCAGTATCCCCAGGGGCAACACTGAAGCTTTCTTT. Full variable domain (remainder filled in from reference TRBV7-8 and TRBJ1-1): GAGVSQSPRYKVAKRGQDVALRCDPISGHVSLFWYQQALGQGPEFLTYFQNEAQLDKSGLPSDRFFAERPEGSVSTLKIQRTQQEDSAVYLCASIPRGNTEAFFGQGTRLTVV.